The source of this T cell receptor (beta chain) is a study of blood T cells in healthy people across ages. The germline V gene encodes CDR1 MNHNY and CDR2 SVGAGI (reference sequence). V trimming: 5 bases; J trimming: 5 bases; junction bases outside the gene matches: 8. CDR3 size: 15 residues. With a J-beta primer mix and a sample-barcoded 5' primer, a second PCR ran about 7 to 11 cycles. TCRdb ran MiXCR on the 5' RACE reads and lists one entry per CDR3 protein. The table has hundreds of thousands of distinct CDR3 sequences, under 25% seen once. Regarding the study as a whole: Lack of knowledge of donor CMV status possibly confounded expanded clonotype changes. Naive CD4+ cell counts and diversity both ran higher in long-lived than in aged donors. Naive and antigen-experienced cells were not separated, limiting conclusive comparison.

As for this clonotype: The antigen remains unidentified.

The sample consisted of blood. The J gene is TRBJ2-5, the V gene TRBV6-6; 10 positions agree with TRBD1. The TCR sequence derives from a man between 65 and 79 years old in good health. CDR3 bases: TGTGCCAGCAGTAACCGACAGGGGGCGGGGGAGACCCAGTACTTC. Translating gives CASSNRQGAGETQYF.